The 2 T cell receptor beta chains presented below share a single source sample, sequenced in a study of immune evolution from preneoplasia to lung adenocarcinoma. TCRdb's table, derived via immunoSEQ multiplex PCR, lists solely in-frame clones and lacks some. The sample records about 7,500 clones, 70% to 90% being singletons. What was sequenced was FFPE minimally invasive lung adenocarcinoma tissue. The receptors shown here come from a person of 80 years or more with lung adenocarcinoma.

This clone was picked up one time. The V gene is TRBV5-1, the J gene TRBJ1-1, with 7 bases fitting TRBD1. Germline-derived CDR1 and CDR2 are SGHRS and YFSETQ. V was pared by 7 bases and J by 1 base, with 7 bases of the junction left unmatched. The CDR3 length is 14 residues. The CDR3: CASWETGRNTEAFF. The CDR3 DNA reads TGCGCCAGCTGGGAGACAGGGAGGAACACTGAAGCTTTCTTT.

The chain has TRBV10-3 and TRBJ2-2, with 12 bases aligning to TRBD2. Germline V gene sequence: CDR1 ENHRY, CDR2 SYGVKD. V was pared by 4 bases and J by 6 bases, with 6 bases of the junction left unmatched. The CDR3 loop spans 16 amino acids. The CDR3 coding sequence is TGTGCCATCAGTGTCTCGACTAGCGGGAGCCCCGGGGAGCTGTTTTTT. Translated, it gives CAISVSTSGSPGELFF.